This TCR beta chain appears in the sequencing data of a study of tumor-infiltrating lymphocytes in primary liver carcinoma. Study-level findings and limits: Roughly 7-25% of top clones, and no more, occurred in all five tumor regions. Researchers found tumor-adjacent and tumor-blood pairs overlapped less than tumor region pairs.

Taking about 20-31 mg of unsorted bulk tissue, the authors co-extracted RNA and DNA. Tumor samples uniformly had over 80% viable tumor cells. Comment on this clonotype: The antigen remains undetermined. Just one base apart from a much larger clone, this may be a read error.

This CDR3 comprises 17 residues. Germline CDR1 SGHTA, CDR2 FQGNSA. A constant-region primer primed TCR beta cDNA synthesis from roughly 500 ng of total RNA. Three nested multiplex PCR rounds of slightly modified ARM-PCR generated TCR beta libraries. The opening two PCR rounds, about 11 cycles each, paired TRBV1-TRBV30 forward primers with a C-beta reverse primer. MiXCR, run by TCRdb on the multiplex PCR reads, gives a single entry per CDR3 protein. Of approximately 45,000 distinct CDR3 sequences listed, about three quarters are singletons. Sample: liver tumor tissue from sampling region 2. Subset: tumor region T2, inferior pole. The chain employs TRBV7-2 and TRBJ2-1; D possibly corresponds to TRBD2 (5 bases). The sequence was obtained from a man aged 35 to 55 with primary liver carcinoma and hepatitis B virus infection. The CDR3 loop is CASSPLPRASSNNEQFF. The CDR3 nucleotides read TGTGCCAGCAGCCCCCTGCCCCGGGCTAGCTCCAACAATGAGCAGTTCTTC.